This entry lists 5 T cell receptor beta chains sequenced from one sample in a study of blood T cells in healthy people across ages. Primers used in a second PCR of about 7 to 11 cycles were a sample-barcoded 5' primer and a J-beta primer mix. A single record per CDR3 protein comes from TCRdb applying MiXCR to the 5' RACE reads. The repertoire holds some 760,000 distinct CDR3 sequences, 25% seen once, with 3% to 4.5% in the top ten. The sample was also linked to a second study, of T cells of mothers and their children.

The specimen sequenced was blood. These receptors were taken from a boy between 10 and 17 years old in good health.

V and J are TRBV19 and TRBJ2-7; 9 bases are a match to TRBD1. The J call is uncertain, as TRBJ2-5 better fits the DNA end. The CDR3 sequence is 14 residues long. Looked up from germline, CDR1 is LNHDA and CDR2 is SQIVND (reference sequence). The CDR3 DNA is TGTGCCAGTAGTAAACAGGGGGCGCCGGAGACCCAGTACTTC. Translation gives CASSKQGAPETQYF.

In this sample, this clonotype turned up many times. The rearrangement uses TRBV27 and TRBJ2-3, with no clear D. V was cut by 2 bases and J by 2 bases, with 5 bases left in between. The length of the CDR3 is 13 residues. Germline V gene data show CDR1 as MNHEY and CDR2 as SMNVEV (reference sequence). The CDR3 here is CASSLIPTDTQYF. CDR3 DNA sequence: TGTGCCAGCAGTTTAATCCCCACAGATACGCAGTATTTT.

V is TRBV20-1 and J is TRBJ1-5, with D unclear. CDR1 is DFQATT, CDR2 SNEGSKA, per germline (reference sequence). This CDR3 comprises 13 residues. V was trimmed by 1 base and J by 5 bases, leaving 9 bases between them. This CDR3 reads CSARAGRDQPQHF. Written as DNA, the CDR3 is TGCAGTGCTAGAGCCGGGCGGGATCAGCCCCAGCATTTT.

The CDR3 reads CSVGFDRGKGTEAFF. The CDR3 DNA reads as TGCAGCGTTGGGTTTGATCGGGGGAAAGGAACTGAAGCTTTCTTT. The chain carries TRBV29-1 and TRBJ1-1, with a tentative D call TRBD1 (5 bases). This CDR3 contains 15 residues. V lost 4 bases to trimming and J lost 5 bases, with 20 bases between them. Looked up from germline, CDR1 is SQVTM and CDR2 is ANQGSEA.

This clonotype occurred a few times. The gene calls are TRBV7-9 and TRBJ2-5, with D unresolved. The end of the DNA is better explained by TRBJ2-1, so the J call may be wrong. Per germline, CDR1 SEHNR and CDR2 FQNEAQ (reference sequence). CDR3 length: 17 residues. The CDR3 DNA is TGTGCCAGCAGCTTAGCAGGTTTGGCGCTCTCCTACAATGAGCAGTTCTTC. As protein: CASSLAGLALSYNEQFF.